This note documents a single TCR beta chain sequence. Its target is unknown. This table comes from immunoSEQ multiplex PCR, and its TCRdb copy is limited to in-frame clones, with some not included. The sample gives roughly 100,000 clones, about 88% of which show up once; about an eighth is in the top ten. These data originate in a study of T cell responses to AZD1222 COVID-19 vaccine. Germline V gene sequence: CDR1 MNHEY, CDR2 SMNVEV (reference sequence). V lost 4 bases, J lost 1 base, and 3 bases stayed unmatched. This CDR3 is built from 16 residues. General study findings and limits: Only five or six AZD1222 recipients were seropositive at baseline. White British people made up most donors, females outnumbered males, and clonal diversity was possibly underestimated. Spike-wide vaccine-associated CD4 TCRs dominated at 160-218 and 743-854.

The sequencing used peripheral blood, collected on day 0 of AZD1222 vaccination. The rearrangement joins TRBV27 to TRBJ2-1; 11 nucleotides align to TRBD2. This clonotype originated in an adult in good health. The CDR3 sequence is CASSSLAGVSYNEQFF. CDR3 bases: TGTGCCAGCAGTTCACTAGCGGGGGTATCCTACAATGAGCAGTTCTTC.